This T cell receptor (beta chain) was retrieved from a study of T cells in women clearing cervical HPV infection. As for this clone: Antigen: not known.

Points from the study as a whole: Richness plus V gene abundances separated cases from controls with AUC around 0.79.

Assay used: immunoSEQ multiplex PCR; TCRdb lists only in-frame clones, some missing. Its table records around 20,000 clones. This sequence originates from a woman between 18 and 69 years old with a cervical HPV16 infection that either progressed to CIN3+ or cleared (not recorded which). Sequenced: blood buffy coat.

The sequenced part of the CDR3 DNA is TGTGCCAGCAGCTTAGGAAGGGGTTTGACGGAGACC. It codes for CASSLGRGLTET. The complete CDR3 sequence is CASSLGRGLTETQYF. The V call is TRBV7-6, the J call TRBJ2-5; tentative D call: TRBD1 (5 bases). With the read ending 3 residues before the CDR3 end, the germline J gene is used to fill in that end. This CDR3 has 15 residues. CDR1 and CDR2 (germline): SGHVS, FNYEAQ. Between the trimmed V and J ends, which lost 1 base and 5 bases, there was a span of 14 bases.